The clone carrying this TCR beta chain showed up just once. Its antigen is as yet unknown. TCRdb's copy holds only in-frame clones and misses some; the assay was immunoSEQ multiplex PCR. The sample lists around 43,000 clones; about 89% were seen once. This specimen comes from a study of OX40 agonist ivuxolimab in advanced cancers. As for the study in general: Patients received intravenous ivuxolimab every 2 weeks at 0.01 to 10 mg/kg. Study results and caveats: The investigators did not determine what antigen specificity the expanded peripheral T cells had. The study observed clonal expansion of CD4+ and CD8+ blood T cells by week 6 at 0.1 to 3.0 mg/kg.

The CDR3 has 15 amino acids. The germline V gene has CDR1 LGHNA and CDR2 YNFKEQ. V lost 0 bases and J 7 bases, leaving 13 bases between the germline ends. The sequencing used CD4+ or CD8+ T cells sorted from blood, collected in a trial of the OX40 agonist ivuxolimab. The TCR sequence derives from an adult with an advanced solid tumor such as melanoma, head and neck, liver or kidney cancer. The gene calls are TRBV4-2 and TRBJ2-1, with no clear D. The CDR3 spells CASSQETLMRNEQFF. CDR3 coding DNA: TGTGCCAGCAGCCAAGAGACCCTTATGAGAAATGAGCAGTTCTTC.